Listed here are 25 T cell receptor beta chains from one sample, sequenced in a study of T cells in Graves' hyperthyroidism and ophthalmopathy (dated by TCRdb to about 2019). Library prep was done by multiplex PCR. This sample was sequenced with an Illumina HiSeq 2000. The TCR beta CDR3 regions were amplified from the RNA transcripts. The first round of RT-PCR for the TCR CDR3 was performed with the HTBI primer set and the Qiagen OneStep RT-PCR kit. In-frame beta chains were kept once TCRdb had trimmed the public reads at Q25 with fastp and called clones with MiXCR. Rows are unified per CDR3 protein, each entry keeping the most common DNA and genes. This sample gives a few hundred thousand distinct CDR3 sequences in total; roughly 45% of them show up just once. The ten largest clones capture 35% to 50% of the sample. Source material: peripheral blood or thyroid tissue (not recorded which). The receptors originated from an adult woman with Graves' disease, either hyperthyroidism or ophthalmopathy (not recorded which).

The table lists this clonotype with many counts. The CDR3 DNA is TGTGCCAGCGAACGCGAGATCCGCAATCAGCCCCAGCATTTT. Its translation: CASEREIRNQPQHF. The rearrangement joins TRBV19 to TRBJ1-5; D is unclear. The CDR3 is 14 amino acids. CDR1 and CDR2 (germline): LNHDA, SQIVND (reference sequence). The V gene lost 9 bases and the J gene lost 2 bases, with 14 bases spanning the gap.

This clonotype was observed at least ten times. J is TRBJ1-1 and V is TRBV20-1; 7 nucleotides align to TRBD1. CDR1 and CDR2 from the germline V gene are DFQATT and SNEGSKA (reference sequence). This CDR3 is built from 13 residues. The ends lost 5 bases at V and 4 bases at J; junction bases unmatched: 7. CDR3 sequence: CSAPQGVGTEAFF. CDR3 nucleotide sequence: TGCAGTGCTCCTCAGGGGGTGGGCACTGAAGCTTTCTTT.

The V gene is TRBV29-1, the J gene TRBJ1-6; D may be TRBD1 (5 bases). From germline, CDR1 is SQVTM and CDR2 ANQGSEA. The CDR3 is 13 amino acids. V lost 4 bases to trimming and J lost 9 bases, with 13 bases between them. The CDR3: CSVAQGLASPLHF. The CDR3 DNA reads as TGCAGCGTTGCGCAGGGTTTAGCTTCACCCCTCCACTTT. The whole variable domain, filled in from reference TRBV29-1 and TRBJ1-6, reads SAVISQKPSRDICQRGTSLTIQCQVDSQVTMMFWYRQQPGQSLTLIATANQGSEATYESGFVIDKFPISRPNLTFSTLTVSNMSPEDSSIYLCSVAQGLASPLHFGNGTRLTVT.

This clonotype was counted many times. The CDR3 here is CASSPQGPDNSPLHF. For the CDR3, the DNA is TGTGCCAGCAGCCCCCAGGGACCGGATAATTCACCCCTCCACTTT. V is TRBV7-9 and J is TRBJ1-6; D perhaps matches TRBD1 (5 bases). Trimming took 5 bases from V and 5 from J, leaving 13 bases between them. This CDR3 is built from 15 residues. Germline V lookup: CDR1 SEHNR, CDR2 FQNEAQ (reference sequence).

This clonotype occurred once. The rearrangement links TRBV20-1 to TRBJ1-1; 8 bases are a match to TRBD1. V lost 3 bases to trimming and J lost 11 bases; unmatched junction nucleotides: 11. There are 13 residues in the CDR3. The germline CDR1 and CDR2 sequences are DFQATT and SNEGSKA (reference sequence). The CDR3 DNA follows: TGCAGTGCTAGTGAGGGACAGGCGTTGGGTGCTTTCTTT. The encoded protein is CSASEGQALGAFF.

This clonotype was seen only a few times. The genes are TRBV5-6 and TRBJ1-3; D uncertain. This CDR3 is 13 amino acids long. The germline gives CDR1 SGHDT, CDR2 YYEEEE. V was pared by 0 bases and J by 10 bases, with 11 bases between. CDR3 DNA sequence: TGTGCCAGCAGCTTGGAATCCCAGGTGACCATATATTTT. It yields the protein CASSLESQVTIYF.

This clonotype showed up many times. The chain has TRBV13 and TRBJ1-6; D not resolved. There are 14 residues in the CDR3. Germline CDR1 is PRHDT and CDR2 is FYEKMQ (reference sequence). The V end lost 3 bases, the J end lost 4 bases, and 7 bases lay between the germline ends. CDR3 region: CASSFTGYNSPLHF. As DNA, the CDR3 is TGTGCCAGCAGCTTCACGGGGTATAATTCACCCCTCCACTTT.

The table lists this clonotype with many counts. V and J are TRBV12-3 or TRBV12-4 and TRBJ1-1; D unclear. Trimming stripped 3 bases from V and 1 base from J, with 6 bases between. This CDR3 region has 13 residues. CDR3 residues: CASSFMENTEAFF. DNA for the CDR3: TGTGCCAGCAGTTTTATGGAGAACACTGAAGCTTTCTTT.

In its sample, this clonotype was seen once. This chain joins TRBV11-2 and TRBJ1-1; D is unresolved. This CDR3 has 13 amino acids. Trimming took 3 bases from V and 5 from J, leaving 10 bases between them. Germline CDR1 is SGHAT and CDR2 is FQNNGV. CDR3 DNA sequence: TGTGCCAGCAGCTTGTGGGCAAGGACTGAAGCTTTCTTT. Its protein is CASSLWARTEAFF. Combining the CDR3 with reference TRBV11-2 and TRBJ1-1 gives the whole variable domain EAGVAQSPRYKIIEKRQSVAFWCNPISGHATLYWYQQILGQGPKLLIQFQNNGVVDDSQLPKDRFSAERLKGVDSTLKIQPAKLEDSAVYLCASSLWARTEAFFGQGTRLTVV.

The sample holds one count of this clonotype. The V call is TRBV7-8, the J call TRBJ1-1; D may be TRBD1 (5 bases). The V end lost 3 bases, the J end lost 7 bases, and 18 bases lay between the germline ends. Per germline, CDR1 SGHVS and CDR2 FQNEAQ. This CDR3 region has 15 residues. CDR3 sequence: CASSFPIGTGFEAFF. DNA of the CDR3: TGTGCCAGCAGCTTTCCTATTGGGACGGGATTTGAAGCTTTCTTT.

The gene calls are TRBV29-1 and TRBJ1-2; 9 bases align to TRBD1. Germline V lookup: CDR1 SQVTM, CDR2 ANQGSEA. Losses at the gene ends were 6 bases for V and 3 bases for J; bases not matched to a gene: 5. The CDR3 spans 13 residues. The CDR3 DNA reads TGCAGCGTGGGGACAGGGAGGTACTATGGCTACACCTTC. Residues: CSVGTGRYYGYTF.

The gene calls are TRBV2 and TRBJ2-5; 8 nucleotides agree with TRBD1. The CDR3 has 13 residues. After removal of 4 bases from V and 4 bases from J, the junction contained 2 bases not matched to a gene. Germline V gene lookup returns CDR1 SNHLY and CDR2 FYNNEI. The CDR3 bases are TGTGCCAGCAGTGCGGACAGGGTAGAGACCCAGTACTTC. Translated, it gives CASSADRVETQYF.

This chain connects TRBV19 to TRBJ1-5; 8 bases map to TRBD1. This CDR3 has 15 amino acids. Germline assignment: CDR1 LNHDA and CDR2 SQIVND (reference sequence). Losses at the gene ends were 2 bases for V and 6 bases for J; bases not matched to a gene: 6. CDR3 sequence (DNA): TGTGCCAGTAGTATAAAGGCAGGGGGCGTTCAGCCCCAGCATTTT. It is translated as CASSIKAGGVQPQHF.

The chain couples TRBV20-1 to TRBJ2-5; D unresolved. The CDR3 is 12 amino acids. The V and J ends lost 3 bases and 5 bases respectively, with 10 bases between them. CDR1 is DFQATT and CDR2 is SNEGSKA in the germline V gene (reference sequence). The CDR3 loop reads CSASLSWETQYF. The DNA of the CDR3 is TGCAGTGCTAGCCTTTCTTGGGAGACCCAGTACTTC.

The chain has TRBV7-8 and TRBJ2-7; 7 nucleotides align to TRBD1. With 9 bases clipped from V and 3 bases from J, the junction kept 8 bases outside the gene matches. Germline V gives CDR1 SGHVS, CDR2 FQNEAQ. The CDR3 contains 13 residues. CDR3 sequence: CASSAGQDYEQYF. The CDR3 nucleotides read TGTGCCAGTAGTGCCGGACAGGACTACGAGCAGTACTTC. The complete variable domain, with remaining parts taken from reference TRBV7-8 and TRBJ2-7, reads GAGVSQSPRYKVAKRGQDVALRCDPISGHVSLFWYQQALGQGPEFLTYFQNEAQLDKSGLPSDRFFAERPEGSVSTLKIQRTQQEDSAVYLCASSAGQDYEQYFGPGTRLTVT.

The chain carries TRBV7-4 and TRBJ1-3, with D possibly being TRBD1 (5 bases). The CDR3 runs 17 residues. V lost 3 bases and J lost 0, with 15 bases in between. Germline values: CDR1 SGHVT, CDR2 SQSDAQ. The CDR3 region has the DNA TGTGCCAGCAGCTTCGTCCCGGGGCAGCCCTCTGGAAACACCATATATTTT. Protein: CASSFVPGQPSGNTIYF.

The genes are TRBV28 and TRBJ1-1, with D perhaps matching TRBD1 (6 bases). The CDR3 extends over 13 amino acids. Trimming shortened V by 9 bases and J by 2 bases, and 13 bases separated the two germline ends. CDR1 and CDR2 (germline): MDHEN, SYDVKM. The chain's CDR3 is CASTDRINTEAFF. As DNA, the CDR3 is TGTGCCAGTACGGACAGAATTAACACTGAAGCTTTCTTT.

This clonotype was recorded at least ten times. The chain joins TRBV11-1 to TRBJ2-5, with no clear D. Trimming removed 5 bases from V and 3 bases from J, with 10 bases in between. Germline assignment: CDR1 SGHAT and CDR2 FQDESV (reference sequence). There are 13 residues in the CDR3. Here the CDR3 DNA reads TGTGCCAGCAGCCTTATGAAGGAAGAGACCCAGTACTTC. It specifies CASSLMKEETQYF.

There are a few counts of this clonotype. CDR3 in DNA: TGCAGCGTTGTAGGGGGCACCGGGGAGCTGTTTTTT. Amino acids: CSVVGGTGELFF. V is TRBV29-1 and J is TRBJ2-2; a weak D match, TRBD1 (6 bases). The CDR3 spans 12 residues. Germline CDR1 and CDR2: SQVTM and ANQGSEA. Trimming stripped 4 bases from V and 4 bases from J, with 7 bases between.

This clonotype was observed many times. The chain combines TRBV15 with TRBJ1-1, with a weak D call TRBD1 (5 bases). The germline CDR1 and CDR2 sequences are LNHNV and YYDKDF (reference sequence). V lost 8 bases and J lost 3, with 16 bases in between. This CDR3 is 14 amino acids long. The CDR3 DNA reads as TGTGCCACCCAACTGGCCTTCAGGGACACTGAAGCTTTCTTT. This codes for CATQLAFRDTEAFF.

The chain recombines TRBV5-6 with TRBJ1-4; 10 positions agree with TRBD1. Germline loops: CDR1 SGHDT, CDR2 YYEEEE. With V trimmed by 4 bases and J by 4 bases, 7 bases remained unmatched. The CDR3 is 16 amino acids. Here the CDR3 reads CASSPPTGGNNEKLFF. CDR3 coding DNA: TGTGCCAGCAGCCCTCCGACAGGGGGCAATAATGAAAAACTGTTTTTT.

The V call is TRBV30, the J call TRBJ1-1; maybe TRBD1 (6 bases). The germline gives CDR1 GTSNPN, CDR2 SVGIG (reference sequence). Trimming stripped 1 base from V and 5 bases from J, with 11 bases between. This CDR3 region has 13 residues. The CDR3 bases are TGTGCCTGGAGTGCCGGAGGGGGGACTGAAGCTTTCTTT. Translation gives CAWSAGGGTEAFF. Full variable domain (missing parts from reference TRBV30 and TRBJ1-1): SQTIHQWPATLVQPVGSPLSLECTVEGTSNPNLYWYRQAAGRGLQLLFYSVGIGQISSEVPQNLSASRPQDRQFILSSKKLLLSDSGFYLCAWSAGGGTEAFFGQGTRLTVV.

The chain recombines TRBV20-1 with TRBJ2-5, with D perhaps TRBD1 or TRBD2 (5 bases each). Trimming pared 6 bases from V and 5 bases from J, leaving 13 bases between. Germline V gene data show CDR1 as DFQATT and CDR2 as SNEGSKA (reference sequence). The CDR3 covers 12 residues. The CDR3 DNA is TGCAGTGCGGGGGTGTGGGGCGAGACCCAGTACTTC. Its translation is CSAGVWGETQYF.

This clonotype was seen repeatedly, ten times or more. V usage is TRBV7-2 and J usage is TRBJ1-4, with D possibly matching TRBD1 (5 bases). The V gene's germline CDR1 is SGHTA and CDR2 FQGNSA. The CDR3 loop spans 16 amino acids. The germline V and J ends were trimmed by 4 bases and 3 bases, with 15 bases remaining between them. The DNA for the CDR3 is TGTGCCAGCAGCTCGAGTTTGGGGGTGCCTAATGAAAAACTGTTTTTT. This sequence encodes CASSSSLGVPNEKLFF.

The chain uses TRBV5-1 and TRBJ1-4; no clear D. Germline CDR1 and CDR2: SGHRS and YFSETQ. The CDR3 is made up of 13 amino acids. V was cut by 4 bases and J by 3 bases, with 7 bases left in between. The DNA of the CDR3 is TGCGCCAGCAGCCGGGAACCTAATGAAAAACTGTTTTTT. Translated, it gives CASSREPNEKLFF. Complete variable domain (other parts from reference TRBV5-1 and TRBJ1-4): KAGVTQTPRYLIKTRGQQVTLSCSPISGHRSVSWYQQTPGQGLQFLFEYFSETQRNKGNFPGRFSGRQFSNSRSEMNVSTLELGDSALYLCASSREPNEKLFFGSGTQLSVL.